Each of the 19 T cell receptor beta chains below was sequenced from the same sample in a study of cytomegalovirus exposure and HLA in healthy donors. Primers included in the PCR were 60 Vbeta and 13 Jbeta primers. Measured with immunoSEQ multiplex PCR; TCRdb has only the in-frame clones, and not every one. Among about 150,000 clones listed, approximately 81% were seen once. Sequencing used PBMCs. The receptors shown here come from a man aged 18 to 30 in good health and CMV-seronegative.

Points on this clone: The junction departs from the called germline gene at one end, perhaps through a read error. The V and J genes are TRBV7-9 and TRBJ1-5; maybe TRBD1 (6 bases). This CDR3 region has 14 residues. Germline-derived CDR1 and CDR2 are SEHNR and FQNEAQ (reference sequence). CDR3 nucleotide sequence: TGTTCCAGCAGCCCTACAGGGTCGGATCAGCCCCAGCATTTT. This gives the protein CSSSPTGSDQPQHF.

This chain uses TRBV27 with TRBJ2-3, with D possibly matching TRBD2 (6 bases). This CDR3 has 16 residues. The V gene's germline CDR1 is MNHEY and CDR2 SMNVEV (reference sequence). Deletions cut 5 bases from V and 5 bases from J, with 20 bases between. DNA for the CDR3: TGTGCCAGCAGTACATCCATCGGGGAGGTAGGAGATACGCAGTATTTT. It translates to CASSTSIGEVGDTQYF.

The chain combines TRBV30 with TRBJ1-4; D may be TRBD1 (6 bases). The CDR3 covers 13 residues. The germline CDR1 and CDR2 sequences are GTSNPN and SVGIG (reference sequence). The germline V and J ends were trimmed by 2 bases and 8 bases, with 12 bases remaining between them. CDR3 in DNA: TGTGCCTGGAGTTACAGGGTGAACGAAAAACTGTTTTTT. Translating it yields CAWSYRVNEKLFF.

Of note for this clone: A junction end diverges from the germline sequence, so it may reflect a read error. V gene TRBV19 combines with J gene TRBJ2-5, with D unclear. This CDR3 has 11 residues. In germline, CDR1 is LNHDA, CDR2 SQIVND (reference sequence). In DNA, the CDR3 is TGTGCCAGTAGACAGCAAGGGACCCAGTACTTC. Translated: CASRQQGTQYF.

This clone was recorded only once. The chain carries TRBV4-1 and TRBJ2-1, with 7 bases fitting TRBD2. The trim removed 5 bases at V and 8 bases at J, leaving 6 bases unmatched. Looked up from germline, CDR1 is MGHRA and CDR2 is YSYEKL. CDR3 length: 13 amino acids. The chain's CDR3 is CASSSWSGDEQFF. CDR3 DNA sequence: TGCGCCAGCAGCTCATGGAGCGGGGATGAGCAGTTCTTC.

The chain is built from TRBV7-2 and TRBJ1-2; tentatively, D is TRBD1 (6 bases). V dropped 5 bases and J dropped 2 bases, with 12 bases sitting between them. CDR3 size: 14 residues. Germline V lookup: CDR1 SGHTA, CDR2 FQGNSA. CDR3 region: CASSLTTGNYGYTF. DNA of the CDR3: TGTGCCAGCAGCCTCACTACAGGGAACTATGGCTACACCTTC.

The chain's CDR3 is CASSLAPGASYEQYF. The CDR3 DNA reads TGTGCCAGCAGCTTAGCCCCCGGAGCTTCCTACGAGCAGTACTTC. The rearrangement uses TRBV7-2 and TRBJ2-7, with D uncertain. The CDR3 spans 15 residues. Germline V lookup: CDR1 SGHTA, CDR2 FQGNSA. Trimming stripped 0 bases from V and 1 base from J, with 10 bases between.

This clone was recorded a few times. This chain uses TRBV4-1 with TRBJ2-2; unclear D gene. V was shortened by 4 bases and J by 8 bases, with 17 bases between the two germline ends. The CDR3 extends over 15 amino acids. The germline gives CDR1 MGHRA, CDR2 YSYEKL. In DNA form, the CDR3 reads TGCGCCAGCAGCCCCGATCACCTAGGTCGAGGGGAGCTGTTTTTT. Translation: CASSPDHLGRGELFF.

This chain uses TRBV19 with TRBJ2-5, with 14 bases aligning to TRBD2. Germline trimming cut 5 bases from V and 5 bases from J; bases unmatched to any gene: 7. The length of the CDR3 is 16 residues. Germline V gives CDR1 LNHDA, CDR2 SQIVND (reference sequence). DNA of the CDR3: TGTGCCAGTAGTTTAGGGACTAGCGGGAGATTCGAGACCCAGTACTTC. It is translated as CASSLGTSGRFETQYF.

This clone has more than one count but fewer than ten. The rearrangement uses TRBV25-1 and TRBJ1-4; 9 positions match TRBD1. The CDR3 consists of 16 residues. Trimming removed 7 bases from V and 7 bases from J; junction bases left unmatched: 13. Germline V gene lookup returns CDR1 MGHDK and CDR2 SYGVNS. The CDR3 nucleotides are TGTGCCAGCACGGGAGGGACAGGGAAGTTGGGTGAAAAACTGTTTTTT. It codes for CASTGGTGKLGEKLFF.

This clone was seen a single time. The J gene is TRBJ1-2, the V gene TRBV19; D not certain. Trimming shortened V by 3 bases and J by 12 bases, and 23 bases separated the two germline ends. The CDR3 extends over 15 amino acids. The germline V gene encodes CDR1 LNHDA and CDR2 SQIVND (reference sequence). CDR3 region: CASSIRHSIYELDTF. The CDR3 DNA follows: TGTGCCAGTAGTATCCGACACAGTATTTATGAATTGGACACCTTC.

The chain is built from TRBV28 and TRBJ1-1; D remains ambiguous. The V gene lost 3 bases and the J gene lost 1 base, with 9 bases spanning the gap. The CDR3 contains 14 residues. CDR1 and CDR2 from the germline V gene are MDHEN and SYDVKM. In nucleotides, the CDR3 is TGTGCCAGCAGTTTCCATCAATCGAACACTGAAGCTTTCTTT. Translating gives CASSFHQSNTEAFF.

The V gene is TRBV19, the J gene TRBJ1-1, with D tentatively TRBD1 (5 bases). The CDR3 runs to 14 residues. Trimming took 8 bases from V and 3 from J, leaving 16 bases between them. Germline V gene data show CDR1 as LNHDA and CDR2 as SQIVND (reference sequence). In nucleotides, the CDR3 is TGTGCCAGTCTAGGGGCACCGGGCGACACTGAAGCTTTCTTT. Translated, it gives CASLGAPGDTEAFF.

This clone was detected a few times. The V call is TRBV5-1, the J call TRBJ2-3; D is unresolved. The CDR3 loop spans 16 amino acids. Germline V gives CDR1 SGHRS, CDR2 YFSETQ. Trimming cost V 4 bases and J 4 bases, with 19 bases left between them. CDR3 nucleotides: TGCGCCAGCAGCGACCCCTCGTTGGGCCAGGCAGATACGCAGTATTTT. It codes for CASSDPSLGQADTQYF.

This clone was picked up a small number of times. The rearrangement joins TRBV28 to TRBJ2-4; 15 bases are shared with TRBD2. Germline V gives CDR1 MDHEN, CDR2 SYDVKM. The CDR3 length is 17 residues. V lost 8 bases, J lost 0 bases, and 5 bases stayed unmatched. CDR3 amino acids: CASGLAGGPSAKNIQYF. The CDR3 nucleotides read TGTGCCAGCGGACTAGCGGGAGGGCCCTCAGCCAAAAACATTCAGTACTTC. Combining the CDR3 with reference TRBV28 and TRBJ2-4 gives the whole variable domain DVKVTQSSRYLVKRTGEKVFLECVQDMDHENMFWYRQDPGLGLRLIYFSYDVKMKEKGDIPEGYSVSREKKERFSLILESASTNQTSMYLCASGLAGGPSAKNIQYFGAGTRLSVL.

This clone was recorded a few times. The CDR3 bases are TGTGCCAGCTACTTCACCAACGGCGGACAGCCCCAGCATTTT. Translating gives CASYFTNGGQPQHF. The chain uses TRBV6-1 and TRBJ1-5; D is uncertain. The CDR3 contains 14 residues. Trimming left V 8 bases short and J 7 bases short, with 18 bases between. Germline values: CDR1 MNHNS, CDR2 SASEGT.

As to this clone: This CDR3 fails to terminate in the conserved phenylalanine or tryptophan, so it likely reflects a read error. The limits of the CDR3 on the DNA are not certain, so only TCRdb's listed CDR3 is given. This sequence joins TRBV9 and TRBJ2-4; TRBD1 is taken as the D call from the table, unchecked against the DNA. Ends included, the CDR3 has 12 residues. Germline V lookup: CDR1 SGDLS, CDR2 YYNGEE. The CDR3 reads CASSGLTGGGTL.

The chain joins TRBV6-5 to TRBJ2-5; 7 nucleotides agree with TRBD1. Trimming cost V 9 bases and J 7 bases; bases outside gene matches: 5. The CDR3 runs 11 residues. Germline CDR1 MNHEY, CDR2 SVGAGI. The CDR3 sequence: CASSPGGTQYF. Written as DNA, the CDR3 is TGTGCCAGTTCCCCAGGGGGGACCCAGTACTTC.

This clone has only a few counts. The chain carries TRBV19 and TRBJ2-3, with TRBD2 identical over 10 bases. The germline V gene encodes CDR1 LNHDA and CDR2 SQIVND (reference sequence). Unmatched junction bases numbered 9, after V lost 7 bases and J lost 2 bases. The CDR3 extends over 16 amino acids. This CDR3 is CASTTGLAADTDTQYF. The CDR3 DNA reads TGTGCCAGTACCACCGGACTAGCGGCGGACACAGATACGCAGTATTTT.